The clone carrying this T cell receptor (beta chain) was recorded many times. These data originate in a study of identical twins. TCRdb analysed the 5' RACE reads with MiXCR anew, one entry per CDR3 protein. This sample has 200,000 to 300,000 distinct CDR3 sequences, with under 12% found just once. The CDR3 consists of 14 residues. Germline lookup yields CDR1 SGHTA and CDR2 FQGNSA. Trimming removed 0 bases at V and 2 bases at J, with 8 bases between. The chain is built from TRBV7-2 and TRBJ2-7, with a tentative D call TRBD2 (5 bases). The specimen was memory T cells sorted from blood. This clonotype originated in a man aged 50 or older in good health. The DNA of the CDR3 is TGTGCCAGCAGCTTAGCGAGAGGGCCCTACGAGCAGTACTTC. Protein product: CASSLARGPYEQYF.